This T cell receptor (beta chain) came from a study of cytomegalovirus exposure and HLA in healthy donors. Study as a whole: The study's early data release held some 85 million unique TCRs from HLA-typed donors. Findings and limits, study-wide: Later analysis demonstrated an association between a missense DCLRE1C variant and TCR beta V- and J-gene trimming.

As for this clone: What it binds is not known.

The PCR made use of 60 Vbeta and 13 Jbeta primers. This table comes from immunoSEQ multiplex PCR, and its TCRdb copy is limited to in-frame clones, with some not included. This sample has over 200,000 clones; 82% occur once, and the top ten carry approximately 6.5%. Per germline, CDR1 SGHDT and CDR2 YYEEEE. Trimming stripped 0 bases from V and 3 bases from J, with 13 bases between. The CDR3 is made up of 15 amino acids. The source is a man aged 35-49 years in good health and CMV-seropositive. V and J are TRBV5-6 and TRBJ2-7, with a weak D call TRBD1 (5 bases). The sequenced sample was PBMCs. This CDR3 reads CASSLGVQVHYEQYF. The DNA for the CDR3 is TGTGCCAGCAGCTTGGGCGTACAGGTTCACTACGAGCAGTACTTC.